The 32 T cell receptor beta chains listed next were all sequenced from one sample in a study of cytomegalovirus exposure and HLA in healthy donors. With 60 Vbeta and 13 Jbeta primers, the PCR was carried out. The protocol was immunoSEQ multiplex PCR, while the TCRdb copy is restricted to in-frame clones and leaves out a portion. Among tens of thousands of clones listed, nearly 80% were seen once. The sample taken for sequencing was PBMCs. The origin of the receptors is a woman aged 35 to 49 in good health and CMV-seronegative.

This clone came up a few times. V is TRBV4-3 and J is TRBJ1-4; 8 bases fit TRBD1. Germline CDR1 and CDR2: LGHNA and YSLEER. The trim removed 4 bases at V and 8 bases at J, leaving 6 bases unmatched. The CDR3 sequence is 14 residues long. DNA for the CDR3: TGCGCCAGCAGCCCGACAGGGGATCGGGAAAAACTGTTTTTT. It specifies CASSPTGDREKLFF.

The chain couples TRBV15 to TRBJ1-1, with D maybe TRBD1 (6 bases). The germline V gene encodes CDR1 LNHNV and CDR2 YYDKDF (reference sequence). The V and J ends lost 8 bases and 0 bases respectively, with 13 bases between them. The CDR3 runs to 14 residues. DNA for the CDR3: TGTGCCACCCACAGGGATCGAATGAACACTGAAGCTTTCTTT. This translates into CATHRDRMNTEAFF.

The chain has TRBV7-9 and TRBJ2-1; TRBD1 is a possible D gene (6 bases). Germline CDR1 SEHNR, CDR2 FQNEAQ (reference sequence). This CDR3 contains 13 residues. Between the trimmed V and J ends, which lost 5 bases and 6 bases, there was a span of 11 bases. This CDR3 is CASSPPDSNEQFF. The CDR3 DNA sequence: TGTGCCAGCAGCCCCCCGGACAGCAATGAGCAGTTCTTC.

This chain links TRBV6-1 with TRBJ2-5; 9 nucleotides match TRBD2. This CDR3 spans 13 amino acids. Germline CDR1 MNHNS, CDR2 SASEGT. V gave up 2 bases and J gave up 7 bases; unmatched junction bases: 2. As DNA, the CDR3 is TGTGCCAGCAGTGAAAGCGGGGGGTCGACCCAGTACTTC. Translation: CASSESGGSTQYF.

This chain uses TRBV4-3 with TRBJ1-1; D may be TRBD1 (5 bases). V lost 0 bases, J lost 1 base, and 9 bases lay in between. The CDR3 extends over 15 amino acids. Germline CDR1 LGHNA, CDR2 YSLEER. The chain's CDR3 is CASSQDHQGNTEAFF. The DNA of the CDR3 is TGCGCCAGCAGCCAAGACCACCAGGGGAACACTGAAGCTTTCTTT.

The chain links TRBV6-6 to TRBJ2-7; TRBD1 might be the D (5 bases). The V gene's germline CDR1 is MNHNY and CDR2 SVGAGI (reference sequence). The CDR3 loop spans 14 amino acids. Trimming took 3 bases from V and 2 from J, leaving 11 bases between them. CDR3 DNA sequence: TGTGCCAGCAGTTATGGGCAGGGTACCTACGAGCAGTACTTC. Protein: CASSYGQGTYEQYF.

This chain connects TRBV7-6 to TRBJ2-1; TRBD2 matches 7 bases. Germline V CDR1 and CDR2: SGHVS, FNYEAQ. V shed 1 base and J 9 bases; nucleotides not matched to a gene: 6. The CDR3 extends over 14 amino acids. The CDR3 DNA sequence: TGTGCCAGCAGCTTAGACGGCGGGGGAGGTGAGCAGTTCTTC. Translating gives CASSLDGGGGEQFF.

This rearrangement joins TRBV4-1 to TRBJ1-2; TRBD1 matches at 8 bases. The V gene's germline CDR1 is MGHRA and CDR2 YSYEKL. The CDR3 totals 15 residues. With 4 bases clipped from V and 4 bases from J, the junction kept 8 bases outside the gene matches. The CDR3: CASSPGQARSYGYTF. Written as DNA, the CDR3 is TGCGCCAGCAGCCCGGGACAGGCCAGGAGCTATGGCTACACCTTC.

This clone was observed many times. The V call is TRBV14, the J call TRBJ1-1; D might be TRBD1 (5 bases). The CDR3 contains 17 residues. CDR1 SGHDN and CDR2 FVKESK come from the germline V gene. With 3 bases removed from V and 1 base from J, the gap between germline ends came to 18 bases. CDR3 sequence reads: CASSHPREGRGNTEAFF. Written as DNA, the CDR3 is TGTGCCAGCAGCCACCCAAGAGAGGGGAGGGGGAACACTGAAGCTTTCTTT.

CDR3 residues: CASSAGSTEAFF. CDR3 nucleotides: TGTGCCAGCAGCGCAGGGTCCACTGAAGCTTTCTTT. The chain employs TRBV7-3 and TRBJ1-1; possible D gene TRBD1, 5 bases. V was trimmed by 5 bases and J by 4 bases, leaving 8 bases between them. The CDR3 spans 12 residues. CDR1 and CDR2 (germline): SGHTA, FQGTGA.

This chain connects TRBV7-9 to TRBJ1-2; TRBD1 aligns across 8 bases. The CDR3 extends over 14 amino acids. Trimming cost V 4 bases and J 4 bases; bases outside gene matches: 5. CDR1 and CDR2 (germline): SEHNR, FQNEAQ (reference sequence). The DNA for the CDR3 is TGTGCCAGCAGCTCCCCGGACAGGGCCTATGGCTACACCTTC. It translates to CASSSPDRAYGYTF.

The chain is built from TRBV28 and TRBJ1-1; D is perhaps TRBD1 (6 bases). The CDR3 is 15 amino acids. The V and J ends lost 2 bases and 1 base respectively, with 11 bases between them. Germline CDR1 reads MDHEN; CDR2 reads SYDVKM. CDR3 in amino acids: CASSLGGAGNTEAFF. The CDR3 DNA reads as TGTGCCAGCAGTTTAGGGGGGGCGGGGAACACTGAAGCTTTCTTT.

In DNA, the CDR3 is TGTGCCACCAGCAGAGATCAGGGGGTTGCAAATGGCTACACCTTC. Amino acids: CATSRDQGVANGYTF. This chain connects TRBV15 to TRBJ1-2, with 7 bases lining up with TRBD1. CDR1 and CDR2 from the germline V gene are LNHNV and YYDKDF (reference sequence). The CDR3 sequence is 15 residues long. Trimming cost V 0 bases and J 6 bases; bases outside gene matches: 7.

CDR3: CASSMGPDSPLHF. The CDR3 DNA sequence: TGTGCCAGCAGCATGGGGCCCGATTCACCCCTCCACTTT. V is TRBV5-6 and J is TRBJ1-6; D possibly corresponds to TRBD1 (5 bases). Looked up from germline, CDR1 is SGHDT and CDR2 is YYEEEE. This CDR3 is built from 13 residues. Deletions cut 4 bases from V and 8 bases from J, with 10 bases between.

The chain recombines TRBV9 with TRBJ1-4, with D possibly matching TRBD1 (6 bases). The V and J ends lost 5 bases and 7 bases respectively, with 15 bases between them. CDR1 is SGDLS and CDR2 is YYNGEE in the germline V gene. This CDR3 has 14 residues. The CDR3 sequence is CASSHPGHSEKLFF. The DNA for the CDR3 is TGTGCCAGCAGTCATCCGGGACACAGTGAAAAACTGTTTTTT.

J is TRBJ2-6 and V is TRBV5-1; TRBD2 aligns across 7 bases. The CDR3 length is 19 residues. CDR1 and CDR2 from the germline V gene are SGHRS and YFSETQ. V shed 4 bases and J 0 bases; nucleotides not matched to a gene: 13. The CDR3 nucleotides are TGCGCCAGCAGCAATTGGGGGGGACGGCTCAACTCTGGGGCCAACGTCCTGACTTTC. The encoded protein is CASSNWGGRLNSGANVLTF.

The chain joins TRBV7-9 to TRBJ1-1; D gene uncertain. The CDR3 totals 16 residues. The V and J ends lost 8 bases and 5 bases respectively, with 24 bases between them. CDR1 SEHNR and CDR2 FQNEAQ come from the germline V gene (reference sequence). CDR3 coding DNA: TGTGCCAGCCTCAACCCGGGAGGTGGCGGAGAGACTGAAGCTTTCTTT. Protein product: CASLNPGGGGETEAFF.

This chain joins TRBV7-2 and TRBJ2-4; 8 bases align to TRBD2. This CDR3 is built from 15 residues. J gave up 7 bases and V 0 bases, and 5 bases lay outside the gene matches. From germline, CDR1 is SGHTA and CDR2 FQGNSA. The CDR3 DNA is TGTGCCAGCAGCTTAGCCGCCGGGACTAGTAACATTCAGTACTTC. Amino acid sequence: CASSLAAGTSNIQYF. Full variable domain (remainder filled in from reference TRBV7-2 and TRBJ2-4): GAGVSQSPSNKVTEKGKDVELRCDPISGHTALYWYRQSLGQGLEFLIYFQGNSAPDKSGLPSDRFSAERTGGSVSTLTIQRTQQEDSAVYLCASSLAAGTSNIQYFGAGTRLSVL.

The chain joins TRBV7-3 to TRBJ2-1, with 9 bases fitting TRBD1. V dropped 5 bases and J dropped 3; count of bases not matched to a gene: 8. The CDR3 is made up of 16 amino acids. From germline, CDR1 is SGHTA and CDR2 FQGTGA. The CDR3 loop reads CASSPQGAKNYNEQFF. CDR3 nucleotides: TGTGCCAGCAGCCCACAGGGGGCAAAAAACTACAATGAGCAGTTCTTC.

By sample fraction, this clone is medium-sized. The chain joins TRBV30 to TRBJ1-3; D remains ambiguous. Trimming removed 1 base at V and 8 bases at J, with 12 bases between. The CDR3 runs to 13 residues. Germline CDR1 and CDR2: GTSNPN and SVGIG (reference sequence). The CDR3 nucleotides read TGTGCCTGGAGTGGGGTCACCCGGGACACCATATATTTT. Residues: CAWSGVTRDTIYF.

This chain links TRBV5-5 with TRBJ1-1; 9 bases fit TRBD1. Trimming removed 5 bases from V and 7 bases from J; junction bases left unmatched: 3. Germline V gene sequence: CDR1 SGHKS, CDR2 YYEKEE (reference sequence). This CDR3 contains 12 residues. This chain's CDR3 is CASSYRGLEAFF. CDR3 in DNA: TGTGCCAGCAGTTACAGGGGGCTTGAAGCTTTCTTT.

The chain joins TRBV11-1 to TRBJ1-2; D remains ambiguous. The V end lost 3 bases, the J end lost 4 bases, and 9 bases lay between the germline ends. This CDR3 spans 13 amino acids. Germline V gives CDR1 SGHAT, CDR2 FQDESV (reference sequence). The CDR3 sequence is CASSFRGSYGYTF. Here the CDR3 DNA reads TGTGCCAGCAGCTTCCGAGGGAGCTATGGCTACACCTTC.

This chain uses TRBV28 with TRBJ1-5; no reliable D call. V was cut by 7 bases and J by 0 bases, with 13 bases left in between. The CDR3 is 15 amino acids. Germline V gene lookup returns CDR1 MDHEN and CDR2 SYDVKM. The DNA for the CDR3 is TGTGCCAGCAATCAGGCAGTGTATAGCAATCAGCCCCAGCATTTT. Its protein is CASNQAVYSNQPQHF.

The chain employs TRBV30 and TRBJ1-6; 7 bases line up with TRBD1. From germline, CDR1 is GTSNPN and CDR2 SVGIG (reference sequence). J was trimmed by 5 bases and V by 1 base; bases with no gene match: 5. The CDR3 is 15 residues long. In DNA, the CDR3 is TGTGCCTGGAGTGGTAGGGACAGAAATAATTCACCCCTCCACTTT. Protein product: CAWSGRDRNNSPLHF.

V is TRBV5-1 and J is TRBJ1-1; TRBD1 matches at 7 bases. V lost 4 bases, J lost 5 bases, and 11 bases stayed unmatched. The CDR3 is 15 residues long. The V gene's germline CDR1 is SGHRS and CDR2 YFSETQ. The CDR3 region has the DNA TGCGCCAGCAGCCCGGGGGACAGCTTGGAGACTGAAGCTTTCTTT. Residues: CASSPGDSLETEAFF.

The gene calls are TRBV5-6 and TRBJ1-5, with unresolved D. The V gene's germline CDR1 is SGHDT and CDR2 YYEEEE. Trimming removed 2 bases at V and 4 bases at J, with 7 bases between. CDR3 length: 13 amino acids. The DNA of the CDR3 is TGTGCCAGCAGCTTCTCCGGGAATCAGCCCCAGCATTTT. Its translation is CASSFSGNQPQHF.

Concerning this clone: The germline gene is not matched at one end of the junction; a read error may be the cause. This chain uses TRBV9 with TRBJ1-2; 7 bases match TRBD1. The germline CDR1 and CDR2 sequences are SGDLS and YYNGEE. The CDR3 has 16 amino acids. CDR3 in DNA: TGTGCCAGCAGCGTAGCTAGGGACAGATCTAACTATGGCTACCCCTTC. Amino acid sequence: CASSVARDRSNYGYPF.

This chain connects TRBV11-3 to TRBJ2-3; 8 bases fit TRBD2. V shed 5 bases, J shed 5 bases, and the junction held 12 bases outside the gene matches. This CDR3 is 16 amino acids long. Looked up from germline, CDR1 is SGHNT and CDR2 is YENEEA. The CDR3 reads CASSTGRAGVGDTQYF. In nucleotides, the CDR3 is TGTGCCAGCAGCACCGGGAGAGCGGGGGTTGGAGATACGCAGTATTTT.

J is TRBJ2-1 and V is TRBV4-2; TRBD1 matches at 9 bases. V shed 5 bases and J 4 bases; nucleotides not matched to a gene: 12. The V gene's germline CDR1 is LGHNA and CDR2 YNFKEQ. CDR3 length equals 17 residues. CDR3 nucleotides: TGTGCCAGCAGCGCGAGTACAGGGACAGGGAGGTACAATGAGCAGTTCTTC. Translation: CASSASTGTGRYNEQFF.

The chain uses TRBV15 and TRBJ2-1; 8 bases match TRBD2. V shed 3 bases and J 2 bases; nucleotides not matched to a gene: 3. Germline loops: CDR1 LNHNV, CDR2 YYDKDF (reference sequence). The CDR3 is 15 residues long. The CDR3 protein is CATSSGGATYNEQFF. CDR3 coding DNA: TGTGCCACCAGCAGCGGGGGGGCCACCTACAATGAGCAGTTCTTC.

This sequence joins TRBV27 and TRBJ2-7, with a weak D call TRBD2 (7 bases). CDR3 length: 14 residues. V was clipped by 6 bases and J by 3 bases, with 15 bases between them. From germline, CDR1 is MNHEY and CDR2 SMNVEV (reference sequence). The CDR3 region is CASSGGPRGYEQYF. The CDR3 DNA reads as TGTGCCAGCAGCGGGGGGCCACGGGGCTACGAGCAGTACTTC.

The rearrangement uses TRBV18 and TRBJ2-7; 9 positions match TRBD1. V gave up 3 bases and J gave up 5 bases; unmatched junction bases: 8. Germline CDR1 and CDR2: KGHSH and LQKENI. The CDR3 contains 15 residues. CDR3 loop: CASSPLDRGTDEQYF. The CDR3, as DNA: TGTGCCAGCTCACCGCTGGACAGGGGAACCGACGAGCAGTACTTC.